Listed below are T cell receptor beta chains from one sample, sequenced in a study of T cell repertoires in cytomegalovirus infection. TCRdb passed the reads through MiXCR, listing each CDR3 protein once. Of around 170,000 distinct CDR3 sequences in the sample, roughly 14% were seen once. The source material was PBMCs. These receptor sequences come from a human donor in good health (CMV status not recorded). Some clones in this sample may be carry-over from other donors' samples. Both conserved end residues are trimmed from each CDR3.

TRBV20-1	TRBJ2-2	SAITQGHGELF
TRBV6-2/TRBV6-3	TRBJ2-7	ASSDLYKPSYEQY
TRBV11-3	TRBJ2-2	ASSFRDTGELF
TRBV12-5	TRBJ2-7	ASGLVGGDRVYEQY
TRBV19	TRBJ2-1	ASSPGAWGEQF
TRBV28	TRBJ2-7	ASTPGTSGGEQY
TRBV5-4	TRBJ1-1	ASSLGRFEAF
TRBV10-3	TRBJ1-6	AISENPGGLEPLH
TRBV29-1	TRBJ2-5	SVSTGQETQY
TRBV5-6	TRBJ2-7	ASNGLAVAYEQY
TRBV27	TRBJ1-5	ASSYIEQRGNQPQH
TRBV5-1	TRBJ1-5	ASSLGYSNQPQH
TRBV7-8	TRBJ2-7	ASSRDRGGEQY
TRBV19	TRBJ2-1	ASSIPALGQGWGSYNEQF
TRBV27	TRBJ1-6	ASSPGQGVRSPLH
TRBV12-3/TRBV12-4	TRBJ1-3	ASSLQQALGWLNTIY
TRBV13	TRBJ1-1	ASSSGTNEAF
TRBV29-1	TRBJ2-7	SVEDPHSRYEQY
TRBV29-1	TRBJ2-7	SVEGRETYEQY
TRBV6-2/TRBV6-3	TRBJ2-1	ASSYLTNTLEKQRLDEQF